These 30 T cell receptor beta chains were all obtained from the same sample, sequenced in a study of regulatory T cells in long-lasting Graves disease. Time point indicated: persistent/refractory GD, antithyroid drugs over 5 years with positive TRAb. RNA from PBMCs was the source of the TCR library. CDR3 regions were amplified by Arm-PCR using iRepertoire HTBI primers to build TCR beta libraries. TCRdb called the multiplex PCR reads again in MiXCR, with one record for every CDR3 protein. The table shows about 430,000 distinct CDR3 sequences, with roughly 21% occurring only once. The sample was peripheral blood mononuclear cells (PBMCs), taken when the disease was refractory, from a patient treated with antithyroid drugs. The receptors shown here come from a female donor with Graves disease.

This clonotype showed up just a few times. V and J are TRBV15 and TRBJ2-7; TRBD2 agrees at 12 bases. The CDR3 spans 16 residues. Trimming at V came to 3 bases and at J to 5 bases, leaving 8 bases not matched to a gene. Germline values: CDR1 LNHNV, CDR2 YYDKDF (reference sequence). The CDR3 region has the DNA TGTGCCACCAGCAGCGAGACTAGCGGGAGTTTCGACGAGCAGTACTTC. Residues: CATSSETSGSFDEQYF.

The genes are TRBV6-1 and TRBJ1-5; D is ambiguous. Per germline, CDR1 MNHNS and CDR2 SASEGT. The CDR3 has 17 amino acids. Trimming stripped 0 bases from V and 6 bases from J, with 18 bases between. The CDR3 nucleotides read TGTGCCAGCAGTGAAGCGGTGGGCAGCCTGGAACGTCAGCCCCAGCATTTT. It specifies CASSEAVGSLERQPQHF.

This clonotype was counted a few times. The chain joins TRBV6-1 to TRBJ1-2; D is perhaps TRBD1 (6 bases). Germline CDR1 reads MNHNS; CDR2 reads SASEGT. This CDR3 has 17 residues. Trimming left V 6 bases short and J 0 bases short, with 20 bases between. The CDR3 nucleotides read TGTGCCAGCAGCCCGTCTGGGGGGCAACCCTCTAACTATGGCTACACCTTC. It is translated as CASSPSGGQPSNYGYTF.

This clonotype has just a few counts. DNA of the CDR3: TGTGCCAGCAGCCAATCGGGCGTTCGAACTGAAGCTTTCTTT. Its translation: CASSQSGVRTEAFF. The rearrangement links TRBV3-1 to TRBJ1-1; D remains ambiguous. V shed 2 bases and J shed 5 bases, with 12 bases lying between them. The CDR3 spans 14 residues. Germline CDR1 is LGHDT and CDR2 is YNNKEL (reference sequence).

The chain employs TRBV20-1 and TRBJ1-5; D unresolved. Per germline, CDR1 DFQATT and CDR2 SNEGSKA (reference sequence). This CDR3 spans 12 amino acids. Trimming shortened V by 5 bases and J by 4 bases, and 9 bases separated the two germline ends. The CDR3 loop is CSALATNQPQHF. The CDR3 DNA sequence: TGCAGTGCTTTAGCTACAAATCAGCCCCAGCATTTT.

This clonotype occurred once. The V gene is TRBV28, the J gene TRBJ2-7, with 10 bases lining up with TRBD1. The V segment lost 4 bases and the J segment 3 bases; nucleotides outside the gene matches: 9. Germline CDR1 reads MDHEN; CDR2 reads SYDVKM. This CDR3 spans 16 amino acids. CDR3 sequence (DNA): TGTGCCAGCAGTTCCGCCGGGACAGGGGCCGACTACGAGCAGTACTTC. The encoded protein is CASSSAGTGADYEQYF.

The chain uses TRBV10-2 and TRBJ2-7; D call uncertain. The V gene lost 7 bases and the J gene lost 0 bases, with 16 bases spanning the gap. CDR3 size: 15 residues. Germline values: CDR1 WSHSY, CDR2 SAAADI. The CDR3 DNA is TGCGCCAGCAAAATGGAAACTACCGACTCCTACGAGCAGTACTTC. Amino acids: CASKMETTDSYEQYF.

This rearrangement joins TRBV12-3 or TRBV12-4 to TRBJ2-4; D not resolved. The CDR3 consists of 12 residues. V gave up 0 bases and J gave up 3 bases, with 0 bases separating them. The CDR3 bases are TGTGCCAGCAGTTTAGCCAAAAACATTCAGTACTTC. Amino acid sequence: CASSLAKNIQYF.

This clonotype came up many times. The chain combines TRBV19 with TRBJ2-5, with TRBD1 as a possible D gene (5 bases). Germline values: CDR1 LNHDA, CDR2 SQIVND (reference sequence). With 6 bases removed from V and 7 bases from J, the gap between germline ends came to 15 bases. The CDR3 sequence is 13 residues long. The CDR3 reads CASRIDEQGTQYF. The CDR3, as DNA: TGTGCCAGTAGGATCGACGAGCAGGGGACCCAGTACTTC.

This clonotype was observed many times. The chain is built from TRBV10-3 and TRBJ1-2, with 8 bases that match TRBD1. The germline V gene encodes CDR1 ENHRY and CDR2 SYGVKD. J gave up 4 bases and V 8 bases, and 12 bases lay outside the gene matches. This CDR3 comprises 15 residues. The CDR3 DNA is TGTGCCATCGGTGTAGGAGGACAGGGTACCTATGGCTACACCTTC. Its translation is CAIGVGGQGTYGYTF.

Of note for this clonotype: Given a much more abundant clone one base away, this may be a read error. The conserved closing phenylalanine or tryptophan is absent in this CDR3, likely reflecting a read error. The CDR3 sequence is CASSLPNRGPYQPQHL. The CDR3 coding sequence is TGTGCCAGCAGTTTGCCGAACAGGGGGCCTTATCAGCCCCAGCATCTT. The chain links TRBV28 to TRBJ1-5, with 9 bases lining up with TRBD1. The V segment lost 3 bases and the J segment 5 bases; nucleotides outside the gene matches: 8. CDR3 length: 16 residues. Germline V gene data show CDR1 as MDHEN and CDR2 as SYDVKM.

This clonotype was counted between two and nine times. The CDR3 DNA reads TGTGCCAGCAGCTTGTACAGCAACACCGGGGAGCTGTTTTTT. It yields the protein CASSLYSNTGELFF. The rearrangement joins TRBV5-8 to TRBJ2-2; no firm D call. Germline CDR1 is SGHTS and CDR2 is YDEGEE. Trimming removed 1 base from V and 2 bases from J, with 6 bases in between. CDR3 length: 14 residues. Based on the CDR3 plus reference TRBV5-8 and TRBJ2-2, the full variable domain is EAGVTQSPTHLIKTRGQQATLRCSPISGHTSVYWYQQALGLGLQFLLWYDEGEERNRGNFPPRFSGRQFPNYSSELNVNALELEDSALYLCASSLYSNTGELFFGEGSRLTVL.

This clonotype has a count of ten or more. The chain joins TRBV18 to TRBJ2-5; D possibly corresponds to TRBD1 (5 bases). The germline V and J ends were trimmed by 6 bases and 3 bases, with 17 bases remaining between them. Germline V gene sequence: CDR1 KGHSH, CDR2 LQKENI. The CDR3 is made up of 15 amino acids. CDR3 DNA sequence: TGTGCCAGCTCTCTAAACCTTGGGGCAGAAGAGACCCAGTACTTC. Residues: CASSLNLGAEETQYF.

As concerns this clonotype: It differs at one base from a far larger clone, so likely a read error. The V and J genes are TRBV6-1 and TRBJ2-7; tentatively, D is TRBD1 or TRBD2 (5 bases each). The germline V gene encodes CDR1 MNHNS and CDR2 SASEGT. The CDR3 runs to 14 residues. The CDR3 DNA follows: TGTGCCAGCAGTCTCCGGGACGGAACCTATGAGCAGCACTTC. The encoded protein is CASSLRDGTYEQHF.

This clonotype was recorded many times. This chain links TRBV2 with TRBJ2-2; D perhaps matches TRBD1 (6 bases). Germline V gene sequence: CDR1 SNHLY, CDR2 FYNNEI. V was pared by 1 base and J by 2 bases, with 11 bases between. The CDR3 totals 16 residues. Here the CDR3 reads CASSEDETGNTGELFF. For the CDR3, the DNA is TGTGCCAGCAGTGAAGATGAGACAGGAAACACCGGGGAGCTGTTTTTT.

This clonotype was detected ten times or more. The CDR3 DNA is TGTGCCAGCAGTGACCGGACAAGGGCGGTCCAAGAGACCCAGTACTTC. It encodes CASSDRTRAVQETQYF. The V gene is TRBV6-1, the J gene TRBJ2-5; the D gene is possibly TRBD1 (5 bases). Looked up from germline, CDR1 is MNHNS and CDR2 is SASEGT. The CDR3 totals 16 residues. Between the trimmed V and J ends, which lost 3 bases and 1 base, there was a span of 15 bases.

At least ten counts were recorded for this clonotype. The V call is TRBV2, the J call TRBJ2-2; 11 nucleotides line up with TRBD2. V was clipped by 6 bases and J by 0 bases; unmatched bases: 3. Germline assignment: CDR1 SNHLY and CDR2 FYNNEI. This CDR3 contains 16 residues. The CDR3 nucleotides read TGTGCCAGCAGAGTAGCGGGAGGGGCGAACACCGGGGAGCTGTTTTTT. Translating gives CASRVAGGANTGELFF.

Many counts were recorded for this clonotype. The chain joins TRBV30 to TRBJ1-4; the match to TRBD1 covers 8 bases. Germline CDR1 is GTSNPN and CDR2 is SVGIG (reference sequence). The J segment lost 10 bases and the V segment lost 3 bases, leaving 10 bases of the junction unmatched. The CDR3 runs 14 residues. In DNA form, the CDR3 reads TGTGCCTGGAGAGGACAGGGACCCTTCGGAAAACTGTTTTTT. Its protein is CAWRGQGPFGKLFF. Full variable domain (remainder filled in from reference TRBV30 and TRBJ1-4): SQTIHQWPATLVQPVGSPLSLECTVEGTSNPNLYWYRQAAGRGLQLLFYSVGIGQISSEVPQNLSASRPQDRQFILSSKKLLLSDSGFYLCAWRGQGPFGKLFFGSGTQLSVL.

This clonotype was counted ten times or more. This chain links TRBV28 with TRBJ2-7, with 8 bases fitting TRBD1. This CDR3 comprises 14 residues. CDR1 is MDHEN and CDR2 is SYDVKM in the germline V gene. V lost 7 bases, J lost 3 bases, and 8 bases stayed unmatched. CDR3 bases: TGTGCCAGCACAGACCGGACAGGGAGCTACGAGCAGTACTTC. Translation gives CASTDRTGSYEQYF.

This clonotype was recorded a few times. The J gene is TRBJ2-3, the V gene TRBV7-2; 8 bases line up with TRBD2. The CDR3 runs 15 residues. Trimming at V came to 1 base and at J to 3 bases, leaving 3 bases not matched to a gene. Germline V CDR1 and CDR2: SGHTA, FQGNSA. The CDR3 here is CASSLDSGTTDTQYF. In DNA, the CDR3 is TGTGCCAGCAGCTTAGATAGCGGGACTACAGATACGCAGTATTTT. Looking up the rest from reference TRBV7-2 and TRBJ2-3 gives the full variable domain: GAGVSQSPSNKVTEKGKDVELRCDPISGHTALYWYRQSLGQGLEFLIYFQGNSAPDKSGLPSDRFSAERTGGSVSTLTIQRTQQEDSAVYLCASSLDSGTTDTQYFGPGTRLTVL.

This clonotype came up a few times. This sequence joins TRBV15 and TRBJ2-7, with 10 bases identical to TRBD2. With 1 base clipped from V and 3 bases from J, the junction kept 9 bases outside the gene matches. CDR3 length equals 17 residues. Per germline, CDR1 LNHNV and CDR2 YYDKDF (reference sequence). The CDR3 sequence is CATSRVGLAGEVYEQYF. CDR3 nucleotides: TGTGCCACCAGCAGAGTAGGGCTAGCGGGAGAAGTCTACGAGCAGTACTTC.

DNA for the CDR3: TGTGCCAGCAGTAGAGAGCAGGGGGCTTACAATGAGCAGTTCTTC. Translation: CASSREQGAYNEQFF. This chain links TRBV6-1 with TRBJ2-1, with 8 bases fitting TRBD1. J lost 4 bases, V lost 5 bases, and 7 bases had no gene match. This CDR3 comprises 15 residues. The V gene's germline CDR1 is MNHNS and CDR2 SASEGT.

At least ten counts were recorded for this clonotype. V and J are TRBV28 and TRBJ2-2; 15 bases are shared with TRBD2. V lost 6 bases and J lost 6; bases outside the gene matches: 5. CDR1 is MDHEN and CDR2 is SYDVKM in the germline V gene. The CDR3 is 16 residues long. The CDR3 nucleotides read TGTGCCAGCAGACGTCGGACTAGCGGGAGGGCCGGGGAGCTGTTTTTT. This sequence encodes CASRRRTSGRAGELFF.

The rearrangement links TRBV29-1 to TRBJ2-2, with D hard to call. CDR3 size: 13 residues. Trimming took 2 bases from V and 3 from J, leaving 7 bases between them. Per the germline V gene, CDR1 is SQVTM and CDR2 is ANQGSEA. The CDR3 spells CSVESGDTGELFF. In DNA form, the CDR3 reads TGCAGCGTTGAATCGGGCGACACCGGGGAGCTGTTTTTT.

In this sample, this clonotype turned up a few times. Being one base from a much bigger clone, this may be a read error. This chain links TRBV10-3 with TRBJ2-7; TRBD2 matches at 9 bases. This CDR3 is built from 14 residues. Germline loops: CDR1 ENHRY, CDR2 SYGVKD. The trim removed 8 bases at V and 0 bases at J, leaving 5 bases unmatched. Here the CDR3 reads CAIGSGSLSYEQYF. The CDR3 DNA reads as TGTGCCATCGGTAGCGGGAGTCTCTCCTACGAGCAGTACTTC.

This chain joins TRBV3-1 and TRBJ1-2; D may be TRBD1 (6 bases). V was cut by 0 bases and J by 2 bases, with 16 bases left in between. The CDR3 extends over 17 amino acids. In germline, CDR1 is LGHDT, CDR2 YNNKEL (reference sequence). Written as DNA, the CDR3 is TGTGCCAGCAGCCAAGATCCCAGGGGACTGATGAACTATGGCTACACCTTC. This sequence encodes CASSQDPRGLMNYGYTF.

This clonotype has ten or more counts. The chain links TRBV30 to TRBJ1-1; no reliable D call. CDR1 and CDR2 from the germline V gene are GTSNPN and SVGIG (reference sequence). The CDR3 spans 13 residues. V was pared by 0 bases and J by 3 bases, with 8 bases between. DNA for the CDR3: TGTGCCTGGAGTGTAAGGTTGGACACTGAAGCTTTCTTT. Its translation: CAWSVRLDTEAFF. Full variable domain (remainder filled in from reference TRBV30 and TRBJ1-1): SQTIHQWPATLVQPVGSPLSLECTVEGTSNPNLYWYRQAAGRGLQLLFYSVGIGQISSEVPQNLSASRPQDRQFILSSKKLLLSDSGFYLCAWSVRLDTEAFFGQGTRLTVV.

In its sample, this clonotype was seen many times. This sequence may be a read error, since a much larger clone differs from it by one base. The V call is TRBV15, the J call TRBJ2-7, with a weak D call TRBD1 (5 bases). This CDR3 is 12 amino acids long. The germline V and J ends were trimmed by 2 bases and 4 bases, with 6 bases remaining between them. CDR1 LNHNV and CDR2 YYDKDF come from the germline V gene (reference sequence). The DNA of the CDR3 is TGTGCCACCAGCAGACAGGGTTACGAGCAGTACTTC. Protein sequence: CATSRQGYEQYF.

There are many counts of this clonotype. CDR3 region: CASSFDTSYEQFF. In nucleotides, the CDR3 is TGTGCCAGCAGTTTCGACACCTCCTATGAGCAGTTCTTC. V gene TRBV2 combines with J gene TRBJ2-1; D call uncertain. The CDR3 has 13 residues. V lost 5 bases and J 8 bases, leaving 13 bases between the germline ends. Germline CDR1 is SNHLY and CDR2 is FYNNEI.

This clonotype was seen repeatedly, ten times or more. The rearrangement joins TRBV10-3 to TRBJ2-5; 8 bases are shared with TRBD2. Germline V gene sequence: CDR1 ENHRY, CDR2 SYGVKD. The CDR3 runs to 16 residues. J lost 5 bases, V lost 5 bases, and 13 bases had no gene match. The CDR3 loop is CAISRGNSGERETQYF. CDR3 nucleotides: TGTGCCATCAGTCGCGGAAATAGCGGGGAGAGGGAGACCCAGTACTTC.